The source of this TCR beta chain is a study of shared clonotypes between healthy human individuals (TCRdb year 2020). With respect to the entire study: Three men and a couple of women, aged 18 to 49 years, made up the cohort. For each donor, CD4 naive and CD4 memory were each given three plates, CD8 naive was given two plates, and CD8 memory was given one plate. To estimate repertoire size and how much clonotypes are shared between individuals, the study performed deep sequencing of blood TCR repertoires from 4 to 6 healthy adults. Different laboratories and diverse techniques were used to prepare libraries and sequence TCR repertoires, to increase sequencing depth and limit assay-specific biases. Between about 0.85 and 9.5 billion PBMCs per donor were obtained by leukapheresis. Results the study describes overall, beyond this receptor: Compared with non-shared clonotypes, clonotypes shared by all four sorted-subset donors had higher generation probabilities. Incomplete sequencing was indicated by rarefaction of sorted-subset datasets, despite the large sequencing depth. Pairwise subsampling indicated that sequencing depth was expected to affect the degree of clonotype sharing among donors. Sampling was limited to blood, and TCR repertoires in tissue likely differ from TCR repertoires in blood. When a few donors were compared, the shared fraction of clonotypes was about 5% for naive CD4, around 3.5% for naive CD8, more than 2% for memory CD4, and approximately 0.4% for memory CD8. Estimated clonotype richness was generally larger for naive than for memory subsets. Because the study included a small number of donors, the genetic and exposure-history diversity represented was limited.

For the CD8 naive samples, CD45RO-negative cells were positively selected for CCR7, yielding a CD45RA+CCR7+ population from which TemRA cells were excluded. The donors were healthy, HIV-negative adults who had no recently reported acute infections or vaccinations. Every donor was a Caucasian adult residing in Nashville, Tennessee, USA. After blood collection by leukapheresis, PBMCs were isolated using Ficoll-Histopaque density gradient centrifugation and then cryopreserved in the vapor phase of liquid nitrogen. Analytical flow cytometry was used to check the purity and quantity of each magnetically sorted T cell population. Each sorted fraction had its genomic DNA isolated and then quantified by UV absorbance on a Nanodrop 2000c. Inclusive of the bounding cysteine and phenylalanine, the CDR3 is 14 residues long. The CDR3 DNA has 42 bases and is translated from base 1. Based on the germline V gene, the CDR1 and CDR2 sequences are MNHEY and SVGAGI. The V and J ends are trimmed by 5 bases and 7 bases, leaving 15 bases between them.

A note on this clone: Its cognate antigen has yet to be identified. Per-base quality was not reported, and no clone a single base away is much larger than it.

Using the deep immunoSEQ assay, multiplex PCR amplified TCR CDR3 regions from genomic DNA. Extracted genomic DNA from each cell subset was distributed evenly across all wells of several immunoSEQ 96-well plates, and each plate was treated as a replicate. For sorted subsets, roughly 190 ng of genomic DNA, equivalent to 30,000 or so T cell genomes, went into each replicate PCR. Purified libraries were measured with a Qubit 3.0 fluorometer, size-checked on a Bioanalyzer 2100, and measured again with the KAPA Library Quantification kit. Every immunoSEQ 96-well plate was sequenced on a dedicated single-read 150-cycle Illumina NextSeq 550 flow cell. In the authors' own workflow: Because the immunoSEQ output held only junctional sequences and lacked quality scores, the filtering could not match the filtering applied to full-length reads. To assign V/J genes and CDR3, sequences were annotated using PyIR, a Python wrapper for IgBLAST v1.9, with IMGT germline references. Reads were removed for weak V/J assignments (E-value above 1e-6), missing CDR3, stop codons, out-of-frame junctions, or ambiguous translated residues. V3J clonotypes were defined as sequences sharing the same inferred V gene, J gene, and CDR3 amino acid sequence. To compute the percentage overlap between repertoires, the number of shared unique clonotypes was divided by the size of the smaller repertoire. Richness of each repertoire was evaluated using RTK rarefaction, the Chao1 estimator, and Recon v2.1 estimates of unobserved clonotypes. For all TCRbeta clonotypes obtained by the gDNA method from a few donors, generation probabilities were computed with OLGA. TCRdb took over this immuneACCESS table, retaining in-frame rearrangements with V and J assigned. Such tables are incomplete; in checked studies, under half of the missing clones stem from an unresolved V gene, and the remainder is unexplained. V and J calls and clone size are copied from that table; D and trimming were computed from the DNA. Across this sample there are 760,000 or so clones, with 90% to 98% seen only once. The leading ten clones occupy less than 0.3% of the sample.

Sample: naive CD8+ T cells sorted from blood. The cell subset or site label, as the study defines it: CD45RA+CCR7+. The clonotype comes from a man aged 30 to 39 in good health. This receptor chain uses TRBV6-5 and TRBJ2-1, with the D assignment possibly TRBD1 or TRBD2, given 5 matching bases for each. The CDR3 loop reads CASSHPGGGNEQFF. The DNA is TGTGCCAGCAGTCACCCTGGGGGTGGAAATGAGCAGTTCTTC.